One sample yielded the 29 T cell receptor beta chains listed below, sequenced in a study of blood T cell repertoires in COVID-19. Sequenced by immunoSEQ multiplex PCR; TCRdb stores in-frame clones only, minus some. The sample shows over 120,000 clones, about 79% of them seen only once. The sequencing input was PBMCs or T cells enriched from blood (not recorded which). The receptors here all came from a man aged 50 or older who had recovered from COVID-19.

The CDR3 loop reads CASTQSGTAEQFF. CDR3 in DNA: TGTGCCAGTACCCAAAGCGGGACGGCTGAGCAGTTCTTC. This chain links TRBV19 with TRBJ2-1; 7 bases line up with TRBD2. CDR3 size: 13 residues. CDR1 is LNHDA, CDR2 SQIVND, per germline (reference sequence). The V segment lost 7 bases and the J segment 9 bases; nucleotides outside the gene matches: 9.

V and J are TRBV7-9 and TRBJ1-6; possible D gene TRBD1, 6 bases. Trimming left V 1 base short and J 1 base short, with 11 bases between. Germline CDR1 reads SEHNR; CDR2 reads FQNEAQ (reference sequence). This CDR3 comprises 17 residues. The CDR3: CASSLGGRRSYNSPLHF. CDR3 coding DNA: TGTGCCAGCAGCTTAGGGGGGCGACGGTCCTATAATTCACCCCTCCACTTT. Combining the CDR3 with reference TRBV7-9 and TRBJ1-6 gives the whole variable domain DTGVSQNPRHKITKRGQNVTFRCDPISEHNRLYWYRQTLGQGPEFLTYFQNEAQLEKSRLLSDRFSAERPKGSFSTLEIQRTEQGDSAMYLCASSLGGRRSYNSPLHFGNGTRLTVT.

CDR3 bases: TGTGCCAGTAGTATTGGGGGACACCGGAACACTGAAGCTTTCTTT. Amino acid sequence: CASSIGGHRNTEAFF. V usage is TRBV19 and J usage is TRBJ1-1; TRBD1 might be the D (6 bases). The V and J ends lost 3 bases and 1 base respectively, with 12 bases between them. The V gene's germline CDR1 is LNHDA and CDR2 SQIVND (reference sequence). CDR3 length: 15 residues. Full variable domain (remainder filled in from reference TRBV19 and TRBJ1-1): DGGITQSPKYLFRKEGQNVTLSCEQNLNHDAMYWYRQDPGQGLRLIYYSQIVNDFQKGDIAEGYSVSREKKESFPLTVTSAQKNPTAFYLCASSIGGHRNTEAFFGQGTRLTVV.

The chain couples TRBV9 to TRBJ2-3; 9 bases map to TRBD2. There are 17 residues in the CDR3. CDR1 and CDR2 from the germline V gene are SGDLS and YYNGEE. The trim removed 2 bases at V and 0 bases at J, leaving 7 bases unmatched. The CDR3 coding sequence is TGTGCCAGCAGCGTTGGCGGGGGGGCCGGTAGCACAGATACGCAGTATTTT. The encoded protein is CASSVGGGAGSTDTQYF. The full variable domain, completed using reference TRBV9 and TRBJ2-3, is DSGVTQTPKHLITATGQRVTLRCSPRSGDLSVYWYQQSLDQGLQFLIQYYNGEERAKGNILERFSAQQFPDLHSELNLSSLELGDSALYFCASSVGGGAGSTDTQYFGPGTRLTVL.

The V call is TRBV6-1, the J call TRBJ1-2, with a weak D call TRBD1 (6 bases). This CDR3 comprises 15 residues. Germline V gene sequence: CDR1 MNHNS, CDR2 SASEGT. The V and J ends lost 5 bases and 7 bases respectively, with 20 bases between them. CDR3 loop: CASSIAGASASGYTF. DNA of the CDR3: TGTGCCAGCAGTATTGCGGGGGCTTCCGCTAGTGGCTACACCTTC.

This chain joins TRBV29-1 and TRBJ1-5; D is possibly TRBD1 (6 bases). This CDR3 has 14 residues. The germline V gene has CDR1 SQVTM and CDR2 ANQGSEA. V dropped 4 bases and J dropped 3 bases, with 13 bases sitting between them. The CDR3 protein is CSVGTGMDNQPQHF. CDR3 bases: TGCAGCGTTGGCACAGGGATGGACAATCAGCCCCAGCATTTT.

The chain recombines TRBV5-5 with TRBJ1-6; TRBD1 might be the D (6 bases). Germline assignment: CDR1 SGHKS and CDR2 YYEKEE (reference sequence). The length of the CDR3 is 16 residues. Trimming shortened V by 1 base and J by 8 bases, and 16 bases separated the two germline ends. For the CDR3, the DNA is TGTGCCAGCAGCTTGTCCGGCAGGGGAAGGGATTCACCCCTCCACTTT. This translates into CASSLSGRGRDSPLHF. Using reference TRBV5-5 and TRBJ1-6 for the parts outside the CDR3, the full variable domain is DAGVTQSPTHLIKTRGQQVTLRCSPISGHKSVSWYQQVLGQGPQFIFQYYEKEERGRGNFPDRFSARQFPNYSSELNVNALLLGDSALYLCASSLSGRGRDSPLHFGNGTRLTVT.

This rearrangement joins TRBV27 to TRBJ2-1; 12 bases align to TRBD2. The V segment lost 5 bases and the J segment 6 bases; nucleotides outside the gene matches: 8. The CDR3 is 16 residues long. Germline V CDR1 and CDR2: MNHEY, SMNVEV (reference sequence). The CDR3 DNA reads TGTGCCAGCAGTACCCGGACTAGCGGGGACCCCAATGAGCAGTTCTTC. This gives the protein CASSTRTSGDPNEQFF.

The chain employs TRBV7-9 and TRBJ1-6, with 7 bases matching TRBD1. This CDR3 is 14 amino acids long. The germline CDR1 and CDR2 sequences are SEHNR and FQNEAQ (reference sequence). V shed 2 bases and J 10 bases; nucleotides not matched to a gene: 5. CDR3 protein: CASSLQGEGSPLHF. The CDR3 bases are TGTGCCAGCAGCTTACAGGGGGAAGGGTCACCCCTCCACTTT.

The V call is TRBV7-8, the J call TRBJ1-5, with a weak D call TRBD1 (5 bases). The length of the CDR3 is 15 residues. Germline V CDR1 and CDR2: SGHVS, FQNEAQ. V dropped 4 bases and J dropped 4 bases, with 14 bases sitting between them. The CDR3: CASSWGTLSNQPQHF. The CDR3 DNA follows: TGTGCCAGCAGCTGGGGGACTTTAAGTAATCAGCCCCAGCATTTT.

The chain uses TRBV3-1 (or the pseudogene TRBV3-2) and TRBJ1-3; D gene ambiguous. The CDR3 extends over 11 amino acids. Germline assignment: CDR1 LGHDT and CDR2 YNNKEL (reference sequence). V was trimmed by 7 bases and J by 6 bases, leaving 7 bases between them. The CDR3 is CASTEANTIYF. The CDR3 bases are TGTGCCAGCACCGAGGCAAACACCATATATTTT.

A few counts support this clone. This rearrangement joins TRBV6-4 to TRBJ2-3, with 7 bases lining up with TRBD2. This CDR3 spans 16 amino acids. Trimming at V came to 3 bases and at J to 0 bases, leaving 6 bases not matched to a gene. The germline V gene encodes CDR1 MRHNA and CDR2 SNTAGT. In DNA form, the CDR3 reads TGTGCCAGCAGTGAGTCCTCCGGGGGGAGCACAGATACGCAGTATTTT. Protein sequence: CASSESSGGSTDTQYF.

The gene calls are TRBV19 and TRBJ2-3; D gene unclear. The CDR3 extends over 14 amino acids. The germline V gene has CDR1 LNHDA and CDR2 SQIVND (reference sequence). Trimming shortened V by 5 bases and J by 0 bases, and 9 bases separated the two germline ends. CDR3 loop: CASSFLSSTDTQYF. The CDR3 nucleotides read TGTGCCAGTAGTTTTCTATCCAGCACAGATACGCAGTATTTT.

CDR3 nucleotide sequence: TGTGCCAGCAGTTACCATACAGGGAACGGGGTCTACACCTTC. It specifies CASSYHTGNGVYTF. The J gene is TRBJ1-2, the V gene TRBV6-5; tentative D call: TRBD1 (6 bases). Germline V CDR1 and CDR2: MNHEY, SVGAGI. This CDR3 is built from 14 residues. Between the trimmed V and J ends, which lost 2 bases and 10 bases, there was a span of 17 bases.

The CDR3 loop is CASSIQRNYGYTF. In nucleotides, the CDR3 is TGTGCCAGCAGCATACAGAGAAACTATGGCTACACCTTC. The chain has TRBV14 and TRBJ1-2; D uncertain. The CDR3 sequence is 13 residues long. Per the germline V gene, CDR1 is SGHDN and CDR2 is FVKESK. The V end was cut by 5 bases, the J end by 2 bases, with 9 bases between. Together with reference TRBV14 and TRBJ1-2, the CDR3 gives the full variable domain: EAGVTQFPSHSVIEKGQTVTLRCDPISGHDNLYWYRRVMGKEIKFLLHFVKESKQDESGMPNNRFLAERTGGTYSTLKVQPAELEDSGVYFCASSIQRNYGYTFGSGTRLTVV.

This clone was seen once. The chain couples TRBV4-3 to TRBJ1-2; D gene uncertain. Germline V gene data show CDR1 as LGHNA and CDR2 as YSLEER. The CDR3 totals 16 residues. V lost 0 bases and J 4 bases, leaving 15 bases between the germline ends. In DNA, the CDR3 is TGCGCCAGCAGCCAAGAGTCGAGGGTCCGTCTCTATGGCTACACCTTC. It encodes CASSQESRVRLYGYTF.

This chain links TRBV9 with TRBJ2-5, with TRBD2 identical over 9 bases. Germline values: CDR1 SGDLS, CDR2 YYNGEE. This CDR3 region has 16 residues. Losses at the gene ends were 1 base for V and 5 bases for J; bases not matched to a gene: 9. The CDR3 nucleotides read TGTGCCAGCAGCGTAAGAGGTAGCGGGGGATCGGAGACCCAGTACTTC. Its translation is CASSVRGSGGSETQYF. Full variable domain (outside the CDR3, taken from reference TRBV9 and TRBJ2-5): DSGVTQTPKHLITATGQRVTLRCSPRSGDLSVYWYQQSLDQGLQFLIQYYNGEERAKGNILERFSAQQFPDLHSELNLSSLELGDSALYFCASSVRGSGGSETQYFGPGTRLLVL.

The gene calls are TRBV7-2 and TRBJ1-5; 9 positions match TRBD1. Germline trimming cut 4 bases from V and 6 bases from J; bases unmatched to any gene: 7. Germline V CDR1 and CDR2: SGHTA, FQGNSA. This CDR3 comprises 15 residues. The CDR3 nucleotides read TGTGCCAGCAGCTGGGGACAGGGAGGTGGTCAGCCCCAGCATTTT. This gives the protein CASSWGQGGGQPQHF. The complete variable domain, with remaining parts taken from reference TRBV7-2 and TRBJ1-5, reads GAGVSQSPSNKVTEKGKDVELRCDPISGHTALYWYRQSLGQGLEFLIYFQGNSAPDKSGLPSDRFSAERTGGSVSTLTIQRTQQEDSAVYLCASSWGQGGGQPQHFGDGTRLSIL.

This clone was counted once. This chain connects TRBV5-1 to TRBJ2-1; no clear D. Germline V gene data show CDR1 as SGHRS and CDR2 as YFSETQ. V was trimmed by 4 bases and J by 6 bases, leaving 5 bases between them. The CDR3 extends over 11 amino acids. The CDR3 DNA reads TGCGCCAGCAGCCCCGGCAATGAGCAGTTCTTC. This gives the protein CASSPGNEQFF. The whole variable domain, remainder taken from reference TRBV5-1 and TRBJ2-1, is KAGVTQTPRYLIKTRGQQVTLSCSPISGHRSVSWYQQTPGQGLQFLFEYFSETQRNKGNFPGRFSGRQFSNSRSEMNVSTLELGDSALYLCASSPGNEQFFGPGTRLTVL.

The chain employs TRBV25-1 and TRBJ2-5, with D possibly being TRBD1 (5 bases). The germline V gene encodes CDR1 MGHDK and CDR2 SYGVNS. Trimming removed 3 bases at V and 5 bases at J, with 10 bases between. CDR3 size: 13 residues. The CDR3 spells CASSDPRVETQYF. Here the CDR3 DNA reads TGTGCCAGCAGTGACCCCAGGGTGGAGACCCAGTACTTC.

A note on this clone: Other DNA sequences within the sample encode an identical CDR3. The chain combines TRBV6-5 with TRBJ1-5; 8 nucleotides align to TRBD1. CDR3 length equals 14 residues. V lost 6 bases, J lost 2 bases, and 3 bases stayed unmatched. Germline-derived CDR1 and CDR2 are MNHEY and SVGAGI. CDR3 residues: CASRRTGRNQPQHF. As DNA, the CDR3 is TGTGCCAGCAGACGGACAGGGCGCAATCAGCCCCAGCATTTT.

V gene TRBV19 combines with J gene TRBJ1-2; 8 positions match TRBD1. The junction had 8 bases not matched to a gene; V was cut back by 0 bases and J by 8 bases. The CDR3 runs to 15 residues. Germline CDR1 reads LNHDA; CDR2 reads SQIVND (reference sequence). The CDR3 bases are TGTGCCAGTAGTATAGATCAGGGACAGGTTTACGGCTACACCTTC. Translated: CASSIDQGQVYGYTF.

J is TRBJ2-2 and V is TRBV3-1 (or the pseudogene TRBV3-2); D not resolved. The CDR3 sequence is 17 residues long. Trimming pared 0 bases from V and 0 bases from J, leaving 11 bases between. Germline V CDR1 and CDR2: LGHDT, YNNKEL (reference sequence). The CDR3: CASSQDRLESNTGELFF. The CDR3 nucleotides read TGTGCCAGCAGCCAAGATCGGTTGGAGTCGAACACCGGGGAGCTGTTTTTT.

The chain joins TRBV10-3 to TRBJ1-5; weak D call: TRBD1 (5 bases). The CDR3 length is 19 residues. V was shortened by 0 bases and J by 0 bases, with 18 bases between the two germline ends. The germline V gene encodes CDR1 ENHRY and CDR2 SYGVKD. The CDR3 sequence: CAISESDGRGSYSNQPQHF. The CDR3 coding sequence is TGTGCCATCAGTGAGTCAGATGGGAGGGGCTCATATAGCAATCAGCCCCAGCATTTT.

The chain couples TRBV6-4 to TRBJ2-1, with TRBD2 identical over 8 bases. The CDR3 covers 16 residues. Germline V gives CDR1 MRHNA, CDR2 SNTAGT. Trimming at V came to 5 bases and at J to 3 bases, leaving 9 bases not matched to a gene. Written as DNA, the CDR3 is TGTGCCAGCAGTTTCTTCGCGGGGGGTCGCTACAATGAGCAGTTCTTC. Encoded protein: CASSFFAGGRYNEQFF.

The V call is TRBV28, the J call TRBJ2-2; 14 nucleotides line up with TRBD2. V lost 7 bases, J lost 6 bases, and 4 bases stayed unmatched. Looked up from germline, CDR1 is MDHEN and CDR2 is SYDVKM. The CDR3 is made up of 15 amino acids. The CDR3 DNA sequence: TGTGCCAGCACAGAGACTAGCGGGGGGGCCGGGGAGCTGTTTTTT. This codes for CASTETSGGAGELFF.

The chain joins TRBV5-1 to TRBJ1-1; 7 bases are a match to TRBD1. V shed 7 bases and J 7 bases; nucleotides not matched to a gene: 4. The CDR3 consists of 11 residues. Germline V gives CDR1 SGHRS, CDR2 YFSETQ. The CDR3 sequence is CASRRQGEAFF. Written as DNA, the CDR3 is TGCGCCAGCCGAAGACAGGGTGAAGCTTTCTTT.

The rearrangement uses TRBV6-5 and TRBJ1-2; TRBD1 might be the D (5 bases). Germline assignment: CDR1 MNHEY and CDR2 SVGAGI. The CDR3 runs 13 residues. V was shortened by 6 bases and J by 7 bases, with 15 bases between the two germline ends. The CDR3 reads CASSLGPTRGYTF. The CDR3, as DNA: TGTGCCAGCAGCCTGGGGCCGACGCGTGGCTACACCTTC.

This clone was detected only once. The chain is built from TRBV7-2 and TRBJ2-1, with TRBD1 matching 9 bases. CDR1 and CDR2 (germline): SGHTA, FQGNSA. With 5 bases clipped from V and 9 bases from J, the junction kept 11 bases outside the gene matches. This CDR3 region has 15 residues. The CDR3 sequence: CASSQSGTGFGEQFF. The CDR3 DNA sequence: TGTGCCAGCAGCCAATCCGGGACAGGGTTTGGTGAGCAGTTCTTC.